The clone carrying this TCR beta chain came up a few times. What it binds is not known. Every bit of the isolated RNA underwent reverse transcription, so sequencing read expressed TCRB transcripts. Produced via immunoSEQ multiplex PCR; TCRdb's table is partial and in-frame only. This table holds 200,000 to 300,000 clones, approximately 10% found once. These data come from a study of beta chain features in type 1 diabetes. General study points: Shortening of TCRB CDR3s, moderate but significant, appeared in all four CD4+ subsets of Type 1 diabetes patients. A greater similarity of naive, central memory and Treg TCRB repertoires was seen among patients than among healthy donors.

The sample taken for sequencing was naive CD4+ T cells from blood. The clonotype comes from a man between 25 and 39 years old with type 1 diabetes.

DNA for the CDR3: TGCGCCAGCAGCCTTGCCCCTCGGGAGAATGAGCAGTTCTTC. It yields the protein CASSLAPRENEQFF. V and J are TRBV4-1 and TRBJ2-1; D may be TRBD2 (6 bases). The CDR3 runs 14 residues. Germline V lookup: CDR1 MGHRA, CDR2 YSYEKL. With 4 bases removed from V and 7 bases from J, the gap between germline ends came to 14 bases.